Listed below are T cell receptor beta chains from one sample, sequenced in a study of molecular identifiers for immune sequencing clone quantification. TCRdb called the PCR reads again in MiXCR, with one record for every CDR3 protein. The table shows nearly 650,000 distinct CDR3 sequences, with around 25% occurring only once. The source material was naive CD8+ T cells from blood, with Jurkat cell RNA spiked in. The receptor source for this set is a human donor in good health. Some libraries in this study had Jurkat cell RNA spiked in. CDR3s include the opening cysteine and the closing phenylalanine or tryptophan.

TRBJ2-3 | TRBV5-5 | CASSQLAGRTDTQYF
TRBJ2-6 | TRBV7-9 | CASSLSGGGANVLTF
TRBJ2-3 | TRBV7-6 | CASSSLGLDTDTQYF
TRBJ2-7 | TRBV7-9 | CASSSPDRSYEQYF
TRBJ2-1 | TRBV5-4 | CASGVSYNEQFF
TRBJ2-3 | TRBV11-2 | CASSGGASLTDTQYF
TRBJ1-1 | TRBV29-1 | CSVDYGPMNTEAFF
TRBJ2-7 | TRBV27 | CASRGQANDEQYF
TRBJ2-6 | TRBV23-1 | CASSHRPSGANVLTF
TRBJ1-1 | TRBV25-1 | CASSGPGTEAFF
TRBJ1-1 | TRBV2 | CASSEMPVGPEAFF
TRBJ2-1 | TRBV7-6 | CASSLGGVSYNEQFF
TRBJ2-1 | TRBV13 | CASSPLKEAGGHNEQFF
TRBJ2-2 | TRBV9 | CASSLNEGLAPFAGELFF
TRBJ2-7 | TRBV2 | CASSEFPASYEQYF
TRBJ1-2 | TRBV13 | CASSSNPGTPSYGYTF
TRBJ2-7 | TRBV12-3/TRBV12-4 | CASSLGTSPEGEQYF
TRBJ1-4 | TRBV5-3 | CASTIWSLSEKLFF
TRBJ2-7 | TRBV4-1 | CASSRVTSGGYEQYF
TRBJ2-1 | TRBV6-2/TRBV6-3 | CASRKLAGERNEQFF
TRBJ2-2 | TRBV30 | CAWSVDGVMTGELFF
TRBJ1-2 | TRBV27 | CASSPLQGAISGYTF
TRBJ2-7 | TRBV12-3/TRBV12-4 | CASSLGVIRLAYEQYF
TRBJ2-7 | TRBV7-7 | CASSLTEVYEQYF
TRBJ2-5 | TRBV7-6 | CASSLGYEETQYF
TRBJ2-3 | TRBV4-3 | CASSQDRGQWSQYF
TRBJ2-7 | TRBV9 | CASSVGRGGNSYEQYF
TRBJ1-5 | TRBV12-3/TRBV12-4 | CASRTTGSNQPQHF
TRBJ2-1 | TRBV4-3 | CASSQVGGGGADEQFF
TRBJ2-1 | TRBV6-5 | CASSAPGHDLFF
TRBJ2-2 | TRBV19 | CASSMMDHYTGELFF
TRBJ1-1 | TRBV6-1 | CASSEARGQLEAFF
TRBJ1-5 | TRBV19 | CASSIATRLTSNQPQHF
TRBJ2-2 | TRBV12-3/TRBV12-4 | CASSLTSGPPGELFF
TRBJ2-7 | TRBV27 | CASSLGTTIYEQYF
TRBJ2-7 | TRBV4-3 | CASSPFRGDYEQYF
TRBJ2-1 | TRBV6-6 | CASSSRAPNFYNERFF
TRBJ2-1 | TRBV24-1 | CATSDLQMSDNEQFF
TRBJ2-2 | TRBV6-5 | CASSRQGADGELFF
TRBJ1-5 | TRBV19 | CASSSGTGFGQPQHF
TRBJ1-2 | TRBV5-4 | CASSLASQGYGYTF
TRBJ2-7 | TRBV20-1 | CSARERGIYEQYF
TRBJ2-1 | TRBV19 | CASSISARPIAEQFF
TRBJ1-1 | TRBV5-1 | CASSSRDRAGTEAFF
TRBJ1-2 | TRBV29-1 | CSVGDSNAANYGYTF
TRBJ1-1 | TRBV29-1 | CSVVSGSVTEAFF
TRBJ2-7 | TRBV7-9 | CASSLPTTYEQYF
TRBJ2-3 | TRBV20-1 | CSAPPTGQVTDTQYF
TRBJ2-1 | TRBV4-1 | CASSQLAGGYSEQFF
TRBJ2-1 | TRBV12-3/TRBV12-4 | CASYSSGSYNEQFF
TRBJ2-3 | TRBV12-3/TRBV12-4 | CASSGFITADTQYF
TRBJ1-1 | TRBV4-1 | CASRREDRNTEAFF
TRBJ2-7 | TRBV28 | CARSPGDSYYEQYF
TRBJ1-1 | TRBV24-1 | CATREAPETEAFF
TRBJ1-2 | TRBV9 | CASSGTGGNYGYTF
TRBJ2-3 | TRBV20-1 | CSARGTSGGFDTQYF
TRBJ2-7 | TRBV4-1 | CASSQEAFSYEQYF
TRBJ1-3 | TRBV30 | CAWSYGNTIYF
TRBJ2-7 | TRBV30 | CAWSSGTGAYEQYF
TRBJ2-7 | TRBV6-5 | CASSYVWAHEQYF